A selection of T cell receptor beta chains follows, all from one sample in a study of cytomegalovirus exposure and HLA in healthy donors. Only in-frame clones appear in the TCRdb table, and some are missing; sequencing was by immunoSEQ multiplex PCR. The repertoire holds a few hundred thousand clones, with approximately 91% as singletons. The sequenced sample consisted of PBMCs. These receptors came from a man aged 25-45 years in good health and CMV-seronegative. The CDR3 runs from the conserved cysteine through the conserved F or W. D genes are given only for firm matches. Expanded clones are given a class, and other clones once, few, many or no size at all.

d_call clone_size j_call v_call cdr3_nt cdr3_aa
TRBD1 NA TRBJ1-1 TRBV9 TGTGCCAGCAGACGGGACAGGGGGCTTAATGAAGCTTTCTTT CASRRDRGLNEAFF
NA NA TRBJ1-5 TRBV4-1 TGCGCCAGCAGCCAAGAGGAAGGGACTTATAGCAATCAGCCCCAGCATTTT CASSQEEGTYSNQPQHF
TRBD1 NA TRBJ2-7 TRBV6-1 TGTGCCAGCAGTAGATCAGGGGGTGAGTCCTACGAGCAGTACTTC CASSRSGGESYEQYF
TRBD1 NA TRBJ2-7 TRBV11-3 TGTGCCAGCAGCTTTCGACAGGGGGCCGGCTACGAGCAGTACTTC CASSFRQGAGYEQYF
TRBD1 NA TRBJ1-1 TRBV4-3 TGCGCCAGCAGCCAAGGGAGGGACAGGAAAGCTTTCTTT CASSQGRDRKAFF
NA once TRBJ2-3 TRBV6-4 TGTGCCAGCAGTGAGCAGGCAGGGGGCACAGATACGCAGTATTTT CASSEQAGGTDTQYF
NA once TRBJ1-5 TRBV28 TGTGCCAGCAACATAACACCAGTGACCGGGTCTTTGTTTGCTCAGCCCCAGCATTTT CASNITPVTGSLFAQPQHF
TRBD2 NA TRBJ2-5 TRBV14 TGTGCCAGCAGCCCAAGGGGAGCGGGGGGGCAAGAGACCCAGTACTTC CASSPRGAGGQETQYF
TRBD1 NA TRBJ2-5 TRBV5-6 TGTGCCAGCAGCTTGGGCTCGGACAGGGGCCAAGAGACCCAGTACTTC CASSLGSDRGQETQYF
NA NA TRBJ1-5 TRBV19 TGTGCCAGTAGTTTCAGGGATAGCAATCAGCCCCAGCATTTT CASSFRDSNQPQHF
NA NA TRBJ1-1 TRBV30 TGTGCCTGGAGTGAACAGGTGAACACTGAAGCTTTCTTT CAWSEQVNTEAFF
NA NA TRBJ2-3 TRBV6-7 TGTGCCAGCAGCCCCAGTCCCGAGGGTACGCAGTATTTT CASSPSPEGTQYF
TRBD1 NA TRBJ2-6 TRBV5-6 TGTGCCAGCATCCGACAGGGTGCTGGGGCCAACGTCCTGACTTTC CASIRQGAGANVLTF
TRBD1 few TRBJ1-6 TRBV10-3 TGTGCCATCAGGGAGACAGGGGAAGCGTCACCCCTCCACTTT CAIRETGEASPLHF
NA NA TRBJ1-5 TRBV7-9 TGTGCCAGCAGCTTAGCATTAGGTGGGCTAAATAGCAATCAGCCCCAGCATTTT CASSLALGGLNSNQPQHF
NA NA TRBJ2-7 TRBV7-9 TGTGCCAGCGGGGACTTGAATGGGCAGTACTTC CASGDLNGQYF
NA NA TRBJ2-7 TRBV6-6 TGTGCCAGCAGTTACTCGTACAGGGATTACGAGCAGTACTTC CASSYSYRDYEQYF
NA NA TRBJ2-7 TRBV5-1 TGCGCCAGCAGCTTTGGAGACAGGCCGTTAAGCTCCTACGAGCAGTACTTC CASSFGDRPLSSYEQYF
TRBD1 NA TRBJ2-7 TRBV18 TGTGCCAGCTCAAAACTGGACAGGGCCCACGAGCAGTACTTC CASSKLDRAHEQYF
NA few TRBJ1-2 TRBV14 TGTGCCAGCAGCGCGGGCTATGGCTACACCTTC CASSAGYGYTF
NA NA TRBJ1-1 TRBV19 TGTGCCAGTAGTGTAGTAATGAACACTGAAGCTTTCTTT CASSVVMNTEAFF
TRBD1 NA TRBJ2-5 TRBV6-1 TGTGCCAGCAGTGAGAGGACAGGAATCCAAGAGACCCAGTACTTC CASSERTGIQETQYF
TRBD2 NA TRBJ2-7 TRBV18 TGTGCCAGCTCTCCGACTAGCGGATCCTACGAGCAGTACTTC CASSPTSGSYEQYF
TRBD1 NA TRBJ1-2 TRBV15 TGTGCCACCAGCAGAGAGGGACAGCCCATAGGAGCTAACTATGGCTACACCTTC CATSREGQPIGANYGYTF
TRBD1 once TRBJ1-5 TRBV19 TGTGCCAGTAGCCGCAGGGGGAATCAGCCCCAGCATTTT CASSRRGNQPQHF
TRBD1 NA TRBJ1-4 TRBV11-2 TGTGCCAGCAGCCCGAGACAGGGGGCCATAAATGAAAAACTGTTTTTT CASSPRQGAINEKLFF
NA NA TRBJ2-4 TRBV27 TGTGCCAGCAGCCCCGGATCGCTGAGGGATCAGTACTTC CASSPGSLRDQYF